This entry lists 21 T cell receptor beta chains sequenced from one sample in a study of cytomegalovirus exposure and HLA in healthy donors. Vbeta (60) and Jbeta (13) primers were used in the PCR. The data were produced by immunoSEQ multiplex PCR, yet TCRdb's version contains in-frame clones alone and is incomplete. The table shows around 100,000 clones, with around four fifths occurring only once. The specimen was PBMCs. Every receptor here comes from a man aged 35 to 55 in good health and CMV-seronegative.

The V call is TRBV6-6, the J call TRBJ2-1; 9 bases match TRBD1. V lost 6 bases to trimming and J lost 8 bases; unmatched junction nucleotides: 5. The V gene's germline CDR1 is MNHNY and CDR2 SVGAGI (reference sequence). The CDR3 has 13 residues. As DNA, the CDR3 is TGTGCCAGCAGAACAGGGGGCCTCGATGAGCAGTTCTTC. Protein product: CASRTGGLDEQFF.

V gene TRBV7-9 combines with J gene TRBJ2-5, with 8 nucleotides matching TRBD1. Germline V lookup: CDR1 SEHNR, CDR2 FQNEAQ (reference sequence). The CDR3 runs to 14 residues. The V segment lost 5 bases and the J segment 5 bases; nucleotides outside the gene matches: 7. The CDR3 protein is CASSPGTGRETQYF. CDR3 DNA sequence: TGTGCCAGCAGCCCCGGGACAGGACGCGAGACCCAGTACTTC.

This sequence joins TRBV10-3 and TRBJ1-2, with TRBD1 as a possible D gene (6 bases). The CDR3 runs to 13 residues. Germline V gene lookup returns CDR1 ENHRY and CDR2 SYGVKD. The V end was cut by 4 bases, the J end by 8 bases, with 14 bases between. CDR3 nucleotides: TGTGCCATCAGTGGTGGACAGTTGGGGGGCTACACCTTC. This translates into CAISGGQLGGYTF.

The chain is built from TRBV4-3 and TRBJ2-6; a weak D match, TRBD2 (6 bases). The CDR3 loop spans 18 amino acids. Germline loops: CDR1 LGHNA, CDR2 YSLEER. Trimming took 4 bases from V and 0 from J, leaving 16 bases between them. As DNA, the CDR3 is TGCGCCAGCAGCCCGGAGGGGCAGGGTCACTCTGGGGCCAACGTCCTGACTTTC. Protein product: CASSPEGQGHSGANVLTF.

The chain links TRBV2 to TRBJ2-3; tentatively, D is TRBD1 (6 bases). The V gene lost 1 base and the J gene lost 1 base, with 6 bases spanning the gap. CDR1 SNHLY and CDR2 FYNNEI come from the germline V gene. The CDR3 sequence is 14 residues long. The CDR3: CASSEGTGTDTQYF. CDR3 coding DNA: TGTGCCAGCAGTGAAGGGACAGGCACAGATACGCAGTATTTT.

V gene TRBV12-5 combines with J gene TRBJ1-6, with 8 bases fitting TRBD1. V lost 1 base, J lost 6 bases, and 8 bases stayed unmatched. The CDR3 totals 17 residues. Germline CDR1 is LGHNT and CDR2 is FRNRAP. CDR3 residues: CASGLAFLQGGNSPLHF. CDR3 sequence (DNA): TGTGCTAGTGGTTTGGCCTTTTTACAGGGGGGTAATTCACCCCTCCACTTT.

The rearrangement joins TRBV2 to TRBJ2-5, with TRBD2 identical over 13 bases. The germline CDR1 and CDR2 sequences are SNHLY and FYNNEI. V dropped 5 bases and J dropped 4; count of bases not matched to a gene: 4. The length of the CDR3 is 15 residues. CDR3 sequence (DNA): TGTGCCAGCAGTCGGACTAGCGGGGGCCGAGAGACCCAGTACTTC. Protein sequence: CASSRTSGGRETQYF.

This sequence joins TRBV7-6 and TRBJ2-7; D is perhaps TRBD1 (6 bases). CDR3 size: 14 residues. V dropped 3 bases and J dropped 5 bases, with 14 bases sitting between them. Looked up from germline, CDR1 is SGHVS and CDR2 is FNYEAQ. The CDR3 protein is CASSLGTRKNEQYV. In DNA, the CDR3 is TGTGCCAGCAGCTTGGGGACACGAAAAAACGAGCAGTACGTC.

A note on this clone: Its ends do not fully match the called genes, so a read error is possible. The chain recombines TRBV7-9 with TRBJ1-1, with a possible D match to TRBD1 (6 bases). The V gene's germline CDR1 is SEHNR and CDR2 FQNEAQ (reference sequence). The CDR3 length is 16 residues. As DNA, the CDR3 is TGTTCCAGCAGCTCAGGCGGGGGCGGAAGGGTTGCTGAAGCTTTCTTT. It codes for CSSSSGGGGRVAEAFF. Full variable domain (remainder filled in from reference TRBV7-9 and TRBJ1-1): DTGVSQNPRHKITKRGQNVTFRCDPISEHNRLYWYRQTLGQGPEFLTYFQNEAQLEKSRLLSDRFSAERPKGSFSTLEIQRTEQGDSAMYLCSSSSGGGGRVAEAFFGQGTRLTVV.

As to this clone: The identical CDR3 is also encoded by other nucleotide sequences in the sample. The chain uses TRBV19 and TRBJ2-2; 7 nucleotides align to TRBD1. CDR3 length: 14 amino acids. V trimming: 6 bases; J trimming: 2 bases; junction bases outside the gene matches: 3. CDR1 is LNHDA and CDR2 is SQIVND in the germline V gene (reference sequence). In nucleotides, the CDR3 is TGTGCCAGTAGCGGGACAGCCAACACCGGGGAGCTGTTTTTT. It specifies CASSGTANTGELFF.

The chain's CDR3 is CASSLNRGRNTEAFF. The CDR3 nucleotides are TGTGCCAGCAGCTTAAACAGGGGGCGGAACACTGAAGCTTTCTTT. The chain is built from TRBV11-2 and TRBJ1-1, with TRBD1 identical over 9 bases. The CDR3 is 15 residues long. CDR1 is SGHAT and CDR2 is FQNNGV in the germline V gene. V shed 2 bases, J shed 1 base, and the junction held 2 bases outside the gene matches.

The chain has TRBV6-1 and TRBJ1-2; TRBD1 is a possible D gene (6 bases). Trimming took 4 bases from V and 5 from J, leaving 14 bases between them. The germline gives CDR1 MNHNS, CDR2 SASEGT. The CDR3 runs 14 residues. DNA for the CDR3: TGTGCCAGCAGTGGTCTGCACCAGGGGTATGGCTACACCTTC. Translating it yields CASSGLHQGYGYTF.

In DNA form, the CDR3 reads TGTGCCAGCAGTTACTCGAACAGCCCTTCCACAGATACGCAGTATTTT. It specifies CASSYSNSPSTDTQYF. This chain connects TRBV6-5 to TRBJ2-3, with D hard to call. V lost 0 bases to trimming and J lost 2 bases, with 12 bases between them. Germline V gene sequence: CDR1 MNHEY, CDR2 SVGAGI. The CDR3 has 16 residues.

This clone showed up just a few times. The chain carries TRBV27 and TRBJ2-5, with 7 nucleotides matching TRBD1. The CDR3 extends over 14 amino acids. V gave up 5 bases and J gave up 3 bases; unmatched junction bases: 6. Germline V gene lookup returns CDR1 MNHEY and CDR2 SMNVEV (reference sequence). CDR3 region: CASSQPGQKETQYF. The CDR3 coding sequence is TGTGCCAGCAGTCAGCCGGGACAGAAAGAGACCCAGTACTTC.

The J gene is TRBJ2-7, the V gene TRBV6-1; 9 nucleotides match TRBD2. V shed 4 bases and J 4 bases; nucleotides not matched to a gene: 8. CDR3 size: 15 residues. The germline V gene encodes CDR1 MNHNS and CDR2 SASEGT. The CDR3 reads CASSGGGAGTYEQYV. DNA for the CDR3: TGTGCCAGCAGTGGCGGGGGGGCGGGAACTTACGAGCAGTACGTC.

The chain combines TRBV9 with TRBJ2-7; 10 bases are shared with TRBD2. The CDR3 sequence is 15 residues long. J was trimmed by 6 bases and V by 0 bases; bases with no gene match: 6. CDR1 is SGDLS and CDR2 is YYNGEE in the germline V gene. The DNA of the CDR3 is TGTGCCAGCAGCGTAGGAGCGGGGGGGCCTGGCGAGCAGTACTTC. Its translation: CASSVGAGGPGEQYF.

CDR3: CASSQGRFYGYTF. The CDR3, as DNA: TGTGCCAGCAGCCAAGGGCGGTTCTATGGCTACACCTTC. The chain combines TRBV14 with TRBJ1-2; no firm D call. CDR3 length: 13 residues. Germline CDR1 is SGHDN and CDR2 is FVKESK. Trimming took off 1 base at V and 4 bases at J, with 7 bases between the two ends. The entire variable domain, with the rest obtained from reference TRBV14 and TRBJ1-2, is as follows: EAGVTQFPSHSVIEKGQTVTLRCDPISGHDNLYWYRRVMGKEIKFLLHFVKESKQDESGMPNNRFLAERTGGTYSTLKVQPAELEDSGVYFCASSQGRFYGYTFGSGTRLTVV.

For this clone: The sample holds other DNA sequences that translate to the same CDR3. The gene calls are TRBV14 and TRBJ1-6; a possible D gene is TRBD1 (6 bases). The CDR3 is 13 residues long. Germline CDR1 reads SGHDN; CDR2 reads FVKESK. The V end was cut by 4 bases, the J end by 13 bases, with 14 bases between. This CDR3 is CASSRTESPPLHF. DNA of the CDR3: TGTGCCAGCAGCCGGACAGAATCCCCCCCCCTCCACTTT.

Here the CDR3 reads CASRRTSGLTDTQYF. The CDR3 region has the DNA TGTGCCAGCAGACGGACTAGCGGGCTCACAGATACGCAGTATTTT. This chain uses TRBV6-1 with TRBJ2-3; TRBD2 agrees at 11 bases. CDR1 MNHNS and CDR2 SASEGT come from the germline V gene. V dropped 6 bases and J dropped 2; count of bases not matched to a gene: 4. The CDR3 totals 15 residues.

V is TRBV30 and J is TRBJ1-2; 8 bases are a match to TRBD1. CDR1 is GTSNPN and CDR2 is SVGIG in the germline V gene (reference sequence). Trimming at V came to 5 bases and at J to 8 bases, leaving 10 bases not matched to a gene. The CDR3 is made up of 13 amino acids. The CDR3 sequence is CAWGRDRPTGYTF. The CDR3 region has the DNA TGTGCCTGGGGAAGGGACAGGCCCACCGGCTACACCTTC.

The V and J genes are TRBV6-1 and TRBJ2-7; TRBD1 aligns across 7 bases. V shed 5 bases, J shed 3 bases, and the junction held 4 bases outside the gene matches. Per germline, CDR1 MNHNS and CDR2 SASEGT. The CDR3 length is 13 residues. The CDR3 reads CASSRGQFYEQYV. In DNA form, the CDR3 reads TGTGCCAGCAGTCGGGGACAGTTCTACGAGCAGTACGTC.